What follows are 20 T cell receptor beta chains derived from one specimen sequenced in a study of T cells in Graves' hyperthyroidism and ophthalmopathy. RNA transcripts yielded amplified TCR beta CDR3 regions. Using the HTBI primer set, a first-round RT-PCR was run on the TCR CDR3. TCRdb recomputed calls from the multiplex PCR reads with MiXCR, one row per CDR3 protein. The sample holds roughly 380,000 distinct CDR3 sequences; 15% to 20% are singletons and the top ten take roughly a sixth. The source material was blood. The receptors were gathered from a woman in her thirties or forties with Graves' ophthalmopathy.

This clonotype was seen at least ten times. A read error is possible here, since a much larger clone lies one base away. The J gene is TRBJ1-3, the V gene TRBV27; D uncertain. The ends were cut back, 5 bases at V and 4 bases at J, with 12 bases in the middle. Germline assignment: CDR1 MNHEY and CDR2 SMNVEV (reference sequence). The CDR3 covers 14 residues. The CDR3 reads CASSIAGYGNTIYF. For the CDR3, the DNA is TGTGCCAGCAGTATAGCAGGCTACGGAAACACCATATATTTT.

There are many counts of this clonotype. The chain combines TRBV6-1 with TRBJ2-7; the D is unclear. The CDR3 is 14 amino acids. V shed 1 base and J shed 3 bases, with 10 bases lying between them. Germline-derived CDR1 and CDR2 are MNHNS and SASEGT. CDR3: CASSEEGMVYEQYF. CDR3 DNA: TGTGCCAGCAGTGAAGAAGGGATGGTCTACGAGCAGTACTTC.

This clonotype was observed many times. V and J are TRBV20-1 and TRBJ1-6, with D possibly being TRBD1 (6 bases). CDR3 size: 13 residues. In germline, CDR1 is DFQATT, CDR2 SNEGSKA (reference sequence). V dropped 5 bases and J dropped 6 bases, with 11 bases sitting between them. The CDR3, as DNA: TGCAGTGCTTCCGGGACAAGTAATTCACCCCTCCACTTT. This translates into CSASGTSNSPLHF.

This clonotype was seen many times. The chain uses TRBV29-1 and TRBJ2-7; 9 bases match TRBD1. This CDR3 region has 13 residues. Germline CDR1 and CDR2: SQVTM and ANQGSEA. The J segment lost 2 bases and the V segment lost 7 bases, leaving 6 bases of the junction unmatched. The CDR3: CSAAGTGTYEQYF. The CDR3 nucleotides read TGCAGCGCAGCCGGGACAGGGACCTACGAGCAGTACTTC.

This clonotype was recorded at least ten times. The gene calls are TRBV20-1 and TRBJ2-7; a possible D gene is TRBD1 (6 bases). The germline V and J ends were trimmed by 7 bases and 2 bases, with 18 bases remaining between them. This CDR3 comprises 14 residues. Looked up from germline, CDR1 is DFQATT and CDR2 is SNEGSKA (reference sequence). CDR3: CSVRSRDTAYEQYF. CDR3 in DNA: TGCAGTGTACGGAGCCGGGACACCGCCTACGAGCAGTACTTC.

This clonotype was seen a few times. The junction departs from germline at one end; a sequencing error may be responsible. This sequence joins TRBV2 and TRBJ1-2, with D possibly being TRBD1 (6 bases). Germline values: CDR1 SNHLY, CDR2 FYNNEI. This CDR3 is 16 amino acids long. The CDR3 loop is CASSVVPEQGLYGYIF. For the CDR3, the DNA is TGTGCCAGCAGTGTCGTCCCGGAACAGGGCCTCTATGGCTACATCTTC.

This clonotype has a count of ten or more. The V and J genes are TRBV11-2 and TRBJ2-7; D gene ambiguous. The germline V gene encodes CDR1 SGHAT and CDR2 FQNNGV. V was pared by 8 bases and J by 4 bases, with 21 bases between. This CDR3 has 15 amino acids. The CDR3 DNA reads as TGTGCCAGCGCGTCCCTAAGTGGTGCTATTTACGAGCAGTACTTC. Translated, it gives CASASLSGAIYEQYF.

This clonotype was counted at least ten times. The CDR3 reads CASSYESPSRANYGYTF. The CDR3 nucleotides read TGTGCCAGCAGTTACGAGTCTCCCAGCAGGGCTAACTATGGCTACACCTTC. This chain uses TRBV6-5 with TRBJ1-2, with D possibly TRBD1 on 5 matching bases. The V and J ends lost 2 bases and 0 bases respectively, with 16 bases between them. The CDR3 length is 17 residues. CDR1 is MNHEY and CDR2 is SVGAGI in the germline V gene.

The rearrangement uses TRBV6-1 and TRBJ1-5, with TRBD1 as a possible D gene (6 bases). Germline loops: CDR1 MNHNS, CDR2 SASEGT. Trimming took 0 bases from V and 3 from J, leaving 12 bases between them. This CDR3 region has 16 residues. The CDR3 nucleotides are TGTGCCAGCAGTGAAGCAGAGGCAGGGGCCAATCAGCCCCAGCATTTT. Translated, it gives CASSEAEAGANQPQHF.

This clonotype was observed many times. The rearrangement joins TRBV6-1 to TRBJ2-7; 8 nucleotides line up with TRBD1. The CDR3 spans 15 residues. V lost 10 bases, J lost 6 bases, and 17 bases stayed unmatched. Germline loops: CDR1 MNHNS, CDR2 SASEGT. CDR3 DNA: TGTGCCACGCGAAAGGACAGGGTGGGAGCTGTCGAGCAGTACTTC. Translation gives CATRKDRVGAVEQYF.

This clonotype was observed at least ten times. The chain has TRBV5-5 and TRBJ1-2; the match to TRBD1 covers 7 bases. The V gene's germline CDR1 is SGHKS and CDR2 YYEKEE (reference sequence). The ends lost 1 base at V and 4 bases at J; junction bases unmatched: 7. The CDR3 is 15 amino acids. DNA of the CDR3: TGTGCCAGCAGCTTGAGTGGCAGGGGGGCCTATGGCTACACCTTC. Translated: CASSLSGRGAYGYTF.

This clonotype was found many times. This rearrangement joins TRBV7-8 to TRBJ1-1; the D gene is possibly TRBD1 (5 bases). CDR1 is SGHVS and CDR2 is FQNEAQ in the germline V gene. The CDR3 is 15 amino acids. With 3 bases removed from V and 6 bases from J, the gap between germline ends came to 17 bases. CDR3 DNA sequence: TGTGCCAGCAGCTTGGTACGGGGATCGGGGGCTGAAGCTTTCTTT. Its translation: CASSLVRGSGAEAFF. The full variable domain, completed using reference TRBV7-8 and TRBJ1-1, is GAGVSQSPRYKVAKRGQDVALRCDPISGHVSLFWYQQALGQGPEFLTYFQNEAQLDKSGLPSDRFFAERPEGSVSTLKIQRTQQEDSAVYLCASSLVRGSGAEAFFGQGTRLTVV.

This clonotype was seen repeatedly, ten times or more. CDR3 DNA sequence: TGTGCCAGCAGTTTAGGGCGGACCTATGGCTACACCTTC. Amino acids: CASSLGRTYGYTF. This sequence joins TRBV28 and TRBJ1-2; no definite D call. Germline CDR1 reads MDHEN; CDR2 reads SYDVKM. The CDR3 totals 13 residues. V lost 2 bases to trimming and J lost 4 bases, with 8 bases between them.

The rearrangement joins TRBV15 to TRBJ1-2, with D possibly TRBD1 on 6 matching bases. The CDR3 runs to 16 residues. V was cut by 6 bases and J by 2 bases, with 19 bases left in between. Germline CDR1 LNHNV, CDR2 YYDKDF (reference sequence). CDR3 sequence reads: CATRTTGRGPNYGYTF. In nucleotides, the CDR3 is TGTGCCACCAGGACGACAGGAAGGGGCCCAAACTATGGCTACACCTTC. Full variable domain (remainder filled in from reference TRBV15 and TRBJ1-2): DAMVIQNPRYQVTQFGKPVTLSCSQTLNHNVMYWYQQKSSQAPKLLFHYYDKDFNNEADTPDNFQSRRPNTSFCFLDIRSPGLGDTAMYLCATRTTGRGPNYGYTFGSGTRLTVV.

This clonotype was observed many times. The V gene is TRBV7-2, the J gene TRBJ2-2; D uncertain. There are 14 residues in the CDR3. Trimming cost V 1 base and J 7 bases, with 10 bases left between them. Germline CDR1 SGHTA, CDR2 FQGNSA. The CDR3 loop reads CASSLELGYGELFF. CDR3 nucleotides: TGTGCCAGCAGCTTAGAGCTGGGGTACGGGGAGCTGTTTTTT.

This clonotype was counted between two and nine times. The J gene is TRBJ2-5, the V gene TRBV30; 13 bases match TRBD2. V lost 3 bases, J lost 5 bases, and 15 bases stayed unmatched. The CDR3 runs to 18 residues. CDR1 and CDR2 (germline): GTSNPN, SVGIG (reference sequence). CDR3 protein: CAWSHGLAGVASGETQYF. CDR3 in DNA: TGTGCCTGGAGCCATGGACTAGCGGGAGTAGCGAGTGGTGAGACCCAGTACTTC.

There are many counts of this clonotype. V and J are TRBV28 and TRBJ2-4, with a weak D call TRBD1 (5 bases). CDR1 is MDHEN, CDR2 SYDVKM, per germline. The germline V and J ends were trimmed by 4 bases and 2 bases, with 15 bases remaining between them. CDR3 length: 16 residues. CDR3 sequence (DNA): TGTGCCAGCAGTTCACCCCCATCAGGGACCAAAAACATTCAGTACTTC. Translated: CASSSPPSGTKNIQYF. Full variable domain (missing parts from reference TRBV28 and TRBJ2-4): DVKVTQSSRYLVKRTGEKVFLECVQDMDHENMFWYRQDPGLGLRLIYFSYDVKMKEKGDIPEGYSVSREKKERFSLILESASTNQTSMYLCASSSPPSGTKNIQYFGAGTRLSVL.

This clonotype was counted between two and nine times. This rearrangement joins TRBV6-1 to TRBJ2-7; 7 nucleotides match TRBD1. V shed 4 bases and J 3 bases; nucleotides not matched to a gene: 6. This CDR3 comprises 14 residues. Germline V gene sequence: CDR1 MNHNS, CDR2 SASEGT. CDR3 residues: CASSARQGFYEQYF. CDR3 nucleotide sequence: TGTGCCAGCAGTGCTAGACAGGGATTCTACGAGCAGTACTTC.

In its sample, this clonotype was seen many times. In DNA form, the CDR3 reads TGTGCCAGCAGCCAAGACCACGAGCAGTACTTC. This codes for CASSQDHEQYF. The chain joins TRBV4-2 to TRBJ2-7; D uncertain. The CDR3 totals 11 residues. Germline V CDR1 and CDR2: LGHNA, YNFKEQ. The ends were cut back, 0 bases at V and 5 bases at J, with 2 bases in the middle.

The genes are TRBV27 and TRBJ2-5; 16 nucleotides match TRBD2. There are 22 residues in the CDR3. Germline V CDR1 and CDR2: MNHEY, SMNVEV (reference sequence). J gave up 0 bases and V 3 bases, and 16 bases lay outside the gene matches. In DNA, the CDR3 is TGTGCCAGCAGTTTTAGTCGACGGGGACTAGCGGGAGGGACCTCGTACCAAGAGACCCAGTACTTC. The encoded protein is CASSFSRRGLAGGTSYQETQYF.